The TCR beta chain under discussion was sequenced for a study of T cell responses to AZD1222 COVID-19 vaccine. Overall study results and limits: Epitopes outside B.1.351 and B.1.1.7 mutated regions reportedly drew nearly half of spike TCRs.

About this clone itself: What it binds is unknown.

Measured with immunoSEQ multiplex PCR; TCRdb has only the in-frame clones, and not every one. The sample gives 100,000 to 150,000 clones, roughly 90% of which show up once; approximately 8% is in the top ten. Trimming removed 6 bases at V and 7 bases at J, with 16 bases between. CDR1 is SNHLY and CDR2 is FYNNEI in the germline V gene. This CDR3 is built from 15 residues. The sample in question was peripheral blood, obtained 28 days after the second AZD1222 dose. This sequence was found in an adult who received the AZD1222 COVID-19 vaccine. The chain is built from TRBV2 and TRBJ1-6; D not resolved. The chain's CDR3 is CASSPGSSANSPLHF. The CDR3 DNA is TGTGCCAGCAGCCCGGGAAGCTCGGCCAATTCACCCCTCCACTTT.